This entry lists 25 T cell receptor beta chains sequenced from one sample in a study of T cell repertoires in cytomegalovirus infection. TCRdb itself ran the reads through MiXCR, one entry per CDR3 protein. The sample records 70,000 to 95,000 distinct CDR3 sequences, approximately 30% being singletons. Antigens of these TCRs are unknown. The sample here was CD8+ T cells from cultured PBMCs, taken from culture after CMV antigen stimulation. These receptor sequences come from a human donor in good health (CMV status not recorded). Some clones in this sample may be carry-over from other donors' samples.

This chain links TRBV5-1 with TRBJ1-5; TRBD1 might be the D (6 bases). From germline, CDR1 is SGHRS and CDR2 YFSETQ. V gave up 2 bases and J gave up 5 bases, with 8 bases separating them. The CDR3 spans 13 residues. CDR3 nucleotides: TGCGCCAGCAGCTTTGAGGGGGATCAGCCCCAGCATTTT. This gives the protein CASSFEGDQPQHF.

The chain has TRBV5-6 and TRBJ1-1; 8 nucleotides match TRBD1. V trimming: 5 bases; J trimming: 5 bases; junction bases outside the gene matches: 5. The CDR3 runs 13 residues. Germline V CDR1 and CDR2: SGHDT, YYEEEE. The CDR3 reads CASRNTGGTEAFF. The CDR3 DNA sequence: TGTGCCAGCAGAAACACAGGGGGAACTGAAGCTTTCTTT.

This rearrangement joins TRBV6-1 to TRBJ2-7; the D is unclear. This CDR3 region has 12 residues. Trimming took 4 bases from V and 3 from J, leaving 7 bases between them. Germline CDR1 is MNHNS and CDR2 is SASEGT. The CDR3 DNA follows: TGTGCCAGCAGTGGTTTAATCTACGAGCAGTACTTC. This translates into CASSGLIYEQYF.

The rearrangement uses TRBV7-6 and TRBJ1-1; D call uncertain. This CDR3 has 12 amino acids. CDR1 is SGHVS and CDR2 is FNYEAQ in the germline V gene. With 6 bases removed from V and 4 bases from J, the gap between germline ends came to 9 bases. The CDR3 loop is CASRTPGTEAFF. CDR3 in DNA: TGTGCCAGCAGAACCCCCGGCACTGAAGCTTTCTTT.

The table lists this clonotype with a few counts. The V and J genes are TRBV27 and TRBJ2-1, with D unclear. The V gene's germline CDR1 is MNHEY and CDR2 SMNVEV (reference sequence). The CDR3 sequence is 12 residues long. The V end lost 5 bases, the J end lost 2 bases, and 4 bases lay between the germline ends. CDR3 sequence (DNA): TGTGCCAGCAGTCGACCCTACAATGAGCAGTTCTTC. The encoded protein is CASSRPYNEQFF.

Note on this clonotype: A much more abundant neighbour one base away suggests this may be a read error. The rearrangement links TRBV7-2 to TRBJ2-3; 8 nucleotides match TRBD2. V trimming: 2 bases; J trimming: 4 bases; junction bases outside the gene matches: 5. From germline, CDR1 is SGHTA and CDR2 FQGNSA. This CDR3 region has 15 residues. CDR3 coding DNA: TGTACCAGCAGCTTAATAGCGGGGCCCTCAGATACGCAGTATTTT. Protein product: CTSSLIAGPSDTQYF. Full variable domain (rest looked up from reference TRBV7-2 and TRBJ2-3): GAGVSQSPSNKVTEKGKDVELRCDPISGHTALYWYRQSLGQGLEFLIYFQGNSAPDKSGLPSDRFSAERTGGSVSTLTIQRTQQEDSAVYLCTSSLIAGPSDTQYFGPGTRLTVL.

The chain carries TRBV29-1 and TRBJ2-7; D is unclear. This CDR3 is built from 14 residues. Germline V gives CDR1 SQVTM, CDR2 ANQGSEA. Trimming stripped 0 bases from V and 2 bases from J, with 11 bases between. The CDR3 is CSVEDPAVPYEQYF. The CDR3 nucleotides read TGCAGCGTTGAAGATCCCGCGGTCCCCTACGAGCAGTACTTC.

This clonotype was found many times. The chain links TRBV25-1 to TRBJ2-2, with D possibly being TRBD2 (6 bases). The CDR3 is made up of 12 amino acids. Germline CDR1 and CDR2: MGHDK and SYGVNS. The CDR3 DNA follows: TGTGCTAGCCGGGACTACACCGGGGAGCTGTTTTTT. Encoded protein: CASRDYTGELFF.

This clonotype has at least ten counts. The V and J genes are TRBV28 and TRBJ1-1, with D tentatively TRBD1 (6 bases). V was clipped by 6 bases and J by 5 bases, with 25 bases between them. The CDR3 is 17 residues long. Germline V gene lookup returns CDR1 MDHEN and CDR2 SYDVKM. This chain's CDR3 is CASRDDGGFSGETEAFF. The CDR3 DNA reads TGTGCCAGCAGGGATGATGGGGGCTTTTCGGGGGAAACTGAAGCTTTCTTT.

There are many counts of this clonotype. The chain combines TRBV20-1 with TRBJ2-7; 9 bases agree with TRBD1. Germline trimming cut 2 bases from V and 0 bases from J; bases unmatched to any gene: 5. The CDR3 consists of 15 residues. The V gene's germline CDR1 is DFQATT and CDR2 SNEGSKA (reference sequence). Here the CDR3 reads CSARRDRESSYEQYF. The CDR3 bases are TGCAGTGCTAGAAGGGACAGGGAGAGCTCCTACGAGCAGTACTTC.

In this sample, this clonotype turned up once. This chain uses TRBV9 with TRBJ2-6; a possible D gene is TRBD1 (5 bases). V was trimmed by 0 bases and J by 0 bases, leaving 16 bases between them. Germline CDR1 SGDLS, CDR2 YYNGEE. This CDR3 is 19 amino acids long. The CDR3 coding sequence is TGTGCCAGCAGCGTAGTAGTTGACAGCCTAAGCTCTGGGGCCAACGTCCTGACTTTC. This encodes CASSVVVDSLSSGANVLTF.

This sequence joins TRBV4-1 and TRBJ2-3; 11 bases line up with TRBD2. The CDR3 is 21 amino acids. V lost 0 bases, J lost 2 bases, and 16 bases stayed unmatched. Germline V gene lookup returns CDR1 MGHRA and CDR2 YSYEKL. DNA of the CDR3: TGCGCCAGCAGCCAAGATATTCGGCTAGCGGGGGGCCTCAAAACCACAGATACGCAGTATTTT. This sequence encodes CASSQDIRLAGGLKTTDTQYF.

In its sample, this clonotype was seen a few times. This chain links TRBV20-1 with TRBJ1-2, with unresolved D. The V and J ends lost 5 bases and 6 bases respectively, with 10 bases between them. Germline CDR1 is DFQATT and CDR2 is SNEGSKA (reference sequence). This CDR3 has 11 amino acids. The CDR3 DNA follows: TGCAGTGCTTTAATTGGGGATGGCTACACCTTC. Translation: CSALIGDGYTF.

This clonotype was seen a handful of times. The V call is TRBV4-1, the J call TRBJ2-5; D call uncertain. The CDR3 is 14 amino acids. The V end lost 1 base, the J end lost 4 bases, and 10 bases lay between the germline ends. Germline CDR1 reads MGHRA; CDR2 reads YSYEKL. CDR3 region: CASSQAVARETQYF. In nucleotides, the CDR3 is TGCGCCAGCAGCCAAGCTGTGGCGCGAGAGACCCAGTACTTC.

This chain links TRBV29-1 with TRBJ2-3, with D possibly being TRBD1 (6 bases). CDR1 and CDR2 from the germline V gene are SQVTM and ANQGSEA. The CDR3 spans 15 residues. V gave up 1 base and J gave up 5 bases, with 16 bases separating them. This CDR3 reads CSVEVGTKSGDTQYF. In DNA, the CDR3 is TGCAGCGTTGAAGTCGGGACAAAATCAGGAGATACGCAGTATTTT.

This clonotype was seen more than once but under ten times. V and J are TRBV7-9 and TRBJ2-1; 7 bases map to TRBD1. Germline-derived CDR1 and CDR2 are SEHNR and FQNEAQ (reference sequence). The junction had 4 bases not matched to a gene; V was cut back by 3 bases and J by 8 bases. This CDR3 has 13 amino acids. The CDR3 spells CASSLLQGYEQFF. CDR3 sequence (DNA): TGTGCCAGCAGCTTGTTACAGGGGTATGAGCAGTTCTTC.

This clonotype was seen only once. The chain is built from TRBV27 and TRBJ1-5; TRBD1 matches 11 bases. This CDR3 has 15 residues. J gave up 5 bases and V 5 bases, and 5 bases lay outside the gene matches. Germline V gene data show CDR1 as MNHEY and CDR2 as SMNVEV (reference sequence). The CDR3 region is CASSPGTGGDQPQHF. CDR3 DNA: TGTGCCAGCAGTCCCGGGACAGGGGGAGATCAGCCCCAGCATTTT.

The chain couples TRBV7-2 to TRBJ2-3; 9 bases are a match to TRBD2. CDR3 length equals 17 residues. Trimming at V came to 4 bases and at J to 3 bases, leaving 11 bases not matched to a gene. Germline lookup yields CDR1 SGHTA and CDR2 FQGNSA. The CDR3 bases are TGTACCAGCAGCTGGGGGTTGGGGACTAGCCTTACAGATACGCAGTATTTT. It is translated as CTSSWGLGTSLTDTQYF.

V gene TRBV4-1 combines with J gene TRBJ2-7; possible D gene TRBD2, 6 bases. This CDR3 contains 14 residues. V lost 0 bases, J lost 7 bases, and 13 bases lay in between. CDR1 and CDR2 (germline): MGHRA, YSYEKL. CDR3 nucleotides: TGCGCCAGCAGCCAAGATAGGACTATCGGGGAGCAGTACTTC. Translation: CASSQDRTIGEQYF.

This clonotype was detected ten times or more. CDR3 in DNA: TGCAGTGCTAAGGCCGATGAGCAGTTCTTC. This sequence encodes CSAKADEQFF. The chain recombines TRBV20-1 with TRBJ2-1; D is ambiguous. There are 10 residues in the CDR3. The germline V and J ends were trimmed by 4 bases and 8 bases, with 6 bases remaining between them. The germline V gene encodes CDR1 DFQATT and CDR2 SNEGSKA (reference sequence).

The chain couples TRBV27 to TRBJ2-1; D perhaps matches TRBD1 (5 bases). CDR1 and CDR2 (germline): MNHEY, SMNVEV (reference sequence). The V end lost 5 bases, the J end lost 7 bases, and 6 bases lay between the germline ends. CDR3 length equals 11 residues. The CDR3 reads CASSTGNEQFF. CDR3 sequence (DNA): TGTGCCAGCAGTACAGGTAATGAGCAGTTCTTC.

This chain uses TRBV3-1 with TRBJ1-1; D gene unclear. Germline values: CDR1 LGHDT, CDR2 YNNKEL (reference sequence). The CDR3 contains 15 residues. V lost 0 bases and J 4 bases, leaving 12 bases between the germline ends. In nucleotides, the CDR3 is TGTGCCAGCAGCCAAGATCTTGATACAGCCACTGAAGCTTTCTTT. As protein: CASSQDLDTATEAFF.

This clonotype was counted many times. The chain is built from TRBV19 and TRBJ1-5; 7 bases line up with TRBD1. CDR3 size: 14 residues. V lost 3 bases, J lost 3 bases, and 2 bases stayed unmatched. Looked up from germline, CDR1 is LNHDA and CDR2 is SQIVND (reference sequence). The CDR3 region is CASSMGQNNQPQHF. Written as DNA, the CDR3 is TGTGCCAGTAGTATGGGACAGAACAATCAGCCCCAGCATTTT.

This chain uses TRBV9 with TRBJ2-7; D is unclear. CDR3 length: 14 amino acids. Germline lookup yields CDR1 SGDLS and CDR2 YYNGEE. V lost 3 bases and J lost 1, with 11 bases in between. CDR3: CASSADGESYEQYF. DNA of the CDR3: TGTGCCAGCAGCGCCGATGGAGAGTCCTACGAGCAGTACTTC.

This chain uses TRBV20-1 with TRBJ2-7; D possibly corresponds to TRBD1 (5 bases). The V and J ends lost 6 bases and 3 bases respectively, with 15 bases between them. Germline CDR1 and CDR2: DFQATT and SNEGSKA (reference sequence). The CDR3 consists of 13 residues. In DNA, the CDR3 is TGCAGTGCAGAGGACAATTCAGGCTACGAGCAGTACTTC. Translating it yields CSAEDNSGYEQYF.